This T cell receptor (beta chain) was documented in a study of cytomegalovirus exposure and HLA in healthy donors. The ends were cut back, 6 bases at V and 2 bases at J, with 20 bases in the middle. The CDR3 extends over 17 amino acids. Germline V gene data show CDR1 as SEHNR and CDR2 as FQNEAQ (reference sequence). Study-wide results and caveats: There were some 150 TCR beta chains listed as cytomegalovirus-associated. Most CMV-associated TCR beta chains were later found to appear HLA-restricted.

The study ran its PCR with 60 Vbeta and 13 Jbeta primers. The data were produced by immunoSEQ multiplex PCR, yet TCRdb's version contains in-frame clones alone and is incomplete. The table records approximately 150,000 clones, roughly 72% of them present only once. Of note for this clone: Its specificity is unknown.

Sequencing input: PBMCs. The chain recombines TRBV7-9 with TRBJ1-3; a possible D gene is TRBD1 (5 bases). This clonotype was obtained from a man aged 35-49 years in good health and CMV-seronegative. The CDR3 DNA reads as TGTGCCAGCAGGCCACATTTCAGGGTACGCACTGGAAACACCATATATTTT. It codes for CASRPHFRVRTGNTIYF.